The present TCR beta chain was sequenced within a study of T cells in Graves' hyperthyroidism and ophthalmopathy. The study's findings and limits: Blood also carried most thyroid clonotypes expanded above 0.001.

What was amplified from RNA transcripts were TCR beta CDR3 regions. Using the HTBI primer set, a first-round RT-PCR was run on the TCR CDR3. TCRdb reprocessed the multiplex PCR reads with MiXCR, giving one entry per CDR3 protein. The data show about 400,000 distinct CDR3 sequences, roughly 14% seen once. CDR1 is SNHLY, CDR2 FYNNEI, per germline. V dropped 3 bases and J dropped 5 bases, with 14 bases sitting between them. The CDR3 length is 15 residues. This clonotype appeared many times. Its antigen is currently unknown. The TCR originated in a woman between 18 and 29 years old with Graves' hyperthyroidism that later progressed to Graves' ophthalmopathy. The sample taken for sequencing was blood. The chain links TRBV2 to TRBJ1-5; the D is unclear. CDR3 amino acids: CASSEGLGIYQPQHF. The DNA for the CDR3 is TGTGCCAGCAGTGAGGGCTTGGGGATATATCAGCCCCAGCATTTT. The full variable domain, completed using reference TRBV2 and TRBJ1-5, is EPEVTQTPSHQVTQMGQEVILRCVPISNHLYFYWYRQILGQKVEFLVSFYNNEISEKSEIFDDQFSVERPDGSNFTLKIRSTKLEDSAMYFCASSEGLGIYQPQHFGDGTRLSIL.